Sequencing of this TCR beta chain was carried out in a study of blood T cell repertoires in COVID-19. Study overall: The origin of the acute and convalescent COVID-19 samples was the United States, Italy and Spain.

In the authors' methods: Estimation of nucleated cell counts relied on the amplification of reference gene primers. TCRdb keeps only in-frame clones here, not all; method: immunoSEQ multiplex PCR. V and J calls and clone size are as listed in that table; D and trimming were resolved from the DNA. There are 85,000 to 100,000 clones in the sample; 90% occur only once, and 1.5% to 2% lies in the top ten. Sequencing was performed on peripheral blood. The receptor was derived from a man aged 55 to 70 with acute or convalescent COVID-19.

The CDR3 sequence is CASRTWTGQNSPLHF. DNA for the CDR3: TGTGCCAGCAGGACTTGGACGGGACAGAATTCACCCCTCCACTTT. This sequence joins TRBV11-2 and TRBJ1-6; 7 bases align to TRBD1. CDR3 length: 15 amino acids. CDR1 is SGHAT and CDR2 is FQNNGV in the germline V gene. V gave up 6 bases and J gave up 7 bases; unmatched junction bases: 9. Using reference TRBV11-2 and TRBJ1-6 for the parts outside the CDR3, the full variable domain is EAGVAQSPRYKIIEKRQSVAFWCNPISGHATLYWYQQILGQGPKLLIQFQNNGVVDDSQLPKDRFSAERLKGVDSTLKIQPAKLEDSAVYLCASRTWTGQNSPLHFGNGTRLTVT.